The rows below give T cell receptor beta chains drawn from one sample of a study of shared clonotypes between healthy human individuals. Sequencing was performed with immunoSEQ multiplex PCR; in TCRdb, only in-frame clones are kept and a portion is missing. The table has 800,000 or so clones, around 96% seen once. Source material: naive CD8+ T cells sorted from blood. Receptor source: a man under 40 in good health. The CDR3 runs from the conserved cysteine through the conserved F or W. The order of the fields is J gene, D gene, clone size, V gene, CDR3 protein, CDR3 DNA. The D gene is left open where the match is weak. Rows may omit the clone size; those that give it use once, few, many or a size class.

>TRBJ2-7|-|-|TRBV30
CAWTSGLSYEQYF
TGTGCCTGGACCTCGGGACTCTCCTACGAGCAGTACTTC
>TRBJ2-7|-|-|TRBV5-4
CASSLDIHEQYF
TGTGCCAGCAGCTTGGATATCCACGAGCAGTACTTC
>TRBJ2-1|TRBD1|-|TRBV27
CASSLGQGNEQFF
TGTGCCAGCAGCCTCGGACAGGGCAATGAGCAGTTCTTC
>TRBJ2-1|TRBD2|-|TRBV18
CASSPGNPVAGGTYNEQFF
TGTGCCAGCTCCCCGGGAAACCCTGTCGCGGGAGGTACCTACAATGAGCAGTTCTTC
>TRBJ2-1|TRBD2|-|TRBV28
CASSFLRESYNEQFF
TGTGCCAGCAGTTTTTTGCGGGAGTCTTACAATGAGCAGTTCTTC
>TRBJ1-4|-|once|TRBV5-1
CASSGTGAATNEKLFF
TGCGCCAGCAGCGGGACCGGGGCAGCAACTAATGAAAAACTGTTTTTT
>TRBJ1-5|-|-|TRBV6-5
CASSYVGQPQHF
TGTGCCAGCAGTTACGTGGGTCAGCCCCAGCATTTT
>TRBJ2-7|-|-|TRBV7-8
CASSSRGVAYEQYF
TGTGCCAGCAGCTCTAGGGGGGTCGCCTACGAGCAGTACTTC
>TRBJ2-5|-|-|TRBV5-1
CASSQLPQRGRHQETQYF
TGCGCCAGCAGCCAACTACCGCAGAGAGGGAGGCATCAAGAGACCCAGTACTTC
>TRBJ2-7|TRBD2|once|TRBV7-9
CASASGGSYEQYF
TGTGCCAGCGCCAGCGGGGGCTCCTACGAGCAGTACTTC
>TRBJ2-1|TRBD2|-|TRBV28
CASSSTSGSYNEQFF
TGTGCCAGCAGTTCGACTAGCGGGTCCTACAATGAGCAGTTCTTC
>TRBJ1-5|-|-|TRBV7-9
CASSFPGPNQPQHF
TGTGCCAGCAGCTTTCCGGGGCCAAATCAGCCCCAGCATTTT
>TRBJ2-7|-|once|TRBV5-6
CASSGMISYEQYF
TGTGCCAGCAGCGGAATGATCTCCTACGAGCAGTACTTC
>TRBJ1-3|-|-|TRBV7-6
CASSLGTGGRNTIYF
TGTGCCAGCAGCTTAGGCACGGGAGGCAGAAACACCATATATTTT
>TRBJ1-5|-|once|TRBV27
CASSFQGSPQHF
TGTGCCAGCAGTTTCCAGGGATCCCCCCAGCATTTT
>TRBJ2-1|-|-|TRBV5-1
CASSLAGVSYNEQFF
TGCGCCAGCAGCTTGGCGGGAGTTTCATACAATGAGCAGTTCTTC
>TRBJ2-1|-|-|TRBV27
CASSPRHNEQFF
TGTGCCAGCAGTCCCAGGCACAATGAGCAGTTCTTC
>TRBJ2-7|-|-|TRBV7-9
CASSLGGGPYEQYF
TGTGCCAGCAGCTTAGGAGGGGGGCCCTACGAGCAGTACTTC